This T cell receptor beta chain was identified during a study of blood T cells in healthy people across ages. Whole-study results and caveats: There was a strong correlation between TCR beta diversity and naive T cell percentage. PBMCs that were unsorted prevented a conclusive naive versus antigen-experienced comparison.

This CDR3 is 17 amino acids long. In germline, CDR1 is SGHAT, CDR2 FQNNGV. Trimming shortened V by 0 bases and J by 2 bases, and 11 bases separated the two germline ends. No fewer than 6.5 million PBMCs went into each sample. It was with a sample-barcoded 5' primer and a J-beta primer mix that a second PCR of about 6 to 12 cycles was run. TCRdb independently ran MiXCR on the 5' RACE reads; one entry per CDR3 protein. The sample lists hundreds of thousands of distinct CDR3 sequences, 56% seen once, with around 24% in the top ten. Remarks on this clonotype: Its antigen is undetermined.

The sequencing input was blood. The clonotype was recovered from a man between 40 and 49 years old in good health. The chain couples TRBV11-2 to TRBJ2-6; D perhaps matches TRBD2 (5 bases). The chain's CDR3 is CASSLDLSGTGANVLTF. In DNA, the CDR3 is TGTGCCAGCAGCTTAGATCTATCGGGGACTGGGGCCAACGTCCTGACTTTC.